The present T cell receptor (beta chain) was sequenced within a study of blood T cell repertoires in COVID-19. As for the study in general: There were acute and convalescent COVID-19 samples, and they came from the United States, Italy and Spain. The analysed material was cDNA or gDNA that came from T cells, B-cell-depleted T cells, or PBMCs.

Produced via immunoSEQ multiplex PCR; TCRdb's table is partial and in-frame only. The sample has about 130,000 clones, approximately 77% seen once. Germline values: CDR1 LNHDA, CDR2 SQIVND (reference sequence). This CDR3 region has 13 residues. Trimming cost V 6 bases and J 1 base; bases outside gene matches: 1. The V call is TRBV19, the J call TRBJ2-5; the match to TRBD1 covers 8 bases. The clonotype comes from a man of 80 years or more with acute or convalescent COVID-19. Specimen: peripheral blood. DNA of the CDR3: TGTGCCAGTAGGGGACAGGCCCAAGAGACCCAGTACTTC. It is translated as CASRGQAQETQYF.